This T cell receptor beta chain came from a study of blood T cells in healthy people across ages. This clonotype came up a few times. With a J-beta primer mix and a sample-barcoded 5' primer, a second PCR ran about 7 to 12 cycles. Each CDR3 protein is one row after TCRdb ran MiXCR on the 5' RACE reads. This sample yields 450,000 to 650,000 distinct CDR3 sequences, of which less than 25% are seen a single time; around 10% belongs to the top ten. The CDR3 runs to 15 residues. The junction had 7 bases not matched to a gene; V was cut back by 3 bases and J by 2 bases. These data also formed part of another study, on T cells of mothers and their children.

The sequence was collected from a boy younger than 18 in good health. This chain joins TRBV12-3 or TRBV12-4 and TRBJ2-7; 7 bases agree with TRBD1. The sample taken for sequencing was blood. This CDR3 reads CASSFAGTAPYEQYF. The CDR3 DNA sequence: TGTGCCAGCAGTTTTGCCGGGACAGCCCCCTACGAGCAGTACTTC.